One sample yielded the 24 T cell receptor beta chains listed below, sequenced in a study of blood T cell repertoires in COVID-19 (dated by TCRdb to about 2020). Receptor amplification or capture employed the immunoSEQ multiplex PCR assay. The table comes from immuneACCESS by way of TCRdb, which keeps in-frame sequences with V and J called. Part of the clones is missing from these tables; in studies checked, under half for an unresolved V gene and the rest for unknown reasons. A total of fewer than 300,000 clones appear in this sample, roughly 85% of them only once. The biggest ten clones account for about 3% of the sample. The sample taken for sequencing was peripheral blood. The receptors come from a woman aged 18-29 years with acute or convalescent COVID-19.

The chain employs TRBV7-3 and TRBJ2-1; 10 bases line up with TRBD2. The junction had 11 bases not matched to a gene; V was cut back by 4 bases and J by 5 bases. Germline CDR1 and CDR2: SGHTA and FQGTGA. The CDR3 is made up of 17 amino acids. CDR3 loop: CASSSAPGTSDHNEQFF. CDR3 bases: TGTGCCAGCAGCTCGGCCCCCGGGACTAGCGATCACAATGAGCAGTTCTTC.

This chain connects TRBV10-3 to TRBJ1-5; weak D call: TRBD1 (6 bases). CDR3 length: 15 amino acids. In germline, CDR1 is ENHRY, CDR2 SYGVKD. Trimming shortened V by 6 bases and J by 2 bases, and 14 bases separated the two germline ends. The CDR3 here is CAISVGATRNQPQHF. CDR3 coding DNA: TGTGCCATCAGCGTGGGGGCCACACGCAATCAGCCCCAGCATTTT.

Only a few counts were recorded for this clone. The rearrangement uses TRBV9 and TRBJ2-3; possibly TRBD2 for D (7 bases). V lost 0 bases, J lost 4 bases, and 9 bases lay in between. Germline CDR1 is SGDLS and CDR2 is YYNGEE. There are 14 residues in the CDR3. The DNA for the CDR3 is TGTGCCAGCAGCGTAGAAGGGGGGGCAGATACGCAGTATTTT. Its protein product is CASSVEGGADTQYF.

CDR3 in DNA: TGTGCCAGCAGTTACCTGGGGGAGGTGGGCAATGAGCAGTTCTTC. This encodes CASSYLGEVGNEQFF. The chain is built from TRBV6-6 and TRBJ2-1; perhaps TRBD2 as D (6 bases). CDR1 and CDR2 (germline): MNHNY, SVGAGI (reference sequence). The germline V and J ends were trimmed by 2 bases and 6 bases, with 14 bases remaining between them. This CDR3 has 15 amino acids.

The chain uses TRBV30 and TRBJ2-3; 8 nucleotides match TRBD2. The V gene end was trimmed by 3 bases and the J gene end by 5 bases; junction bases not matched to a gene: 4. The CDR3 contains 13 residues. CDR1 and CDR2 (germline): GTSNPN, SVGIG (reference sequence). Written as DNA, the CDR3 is TGTGCCTGGAGAGGGCTAGCGGGAGATACGCAGTATTTT. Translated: CAWRGLAGDTQYF.

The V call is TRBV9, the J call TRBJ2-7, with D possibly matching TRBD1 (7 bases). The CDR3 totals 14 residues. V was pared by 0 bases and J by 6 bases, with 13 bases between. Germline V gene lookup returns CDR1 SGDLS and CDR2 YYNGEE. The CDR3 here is CASSVGHRGGEQYF. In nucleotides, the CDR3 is TGTGCCAGCAGCGTAGGTCACAGGGGAGGCGAGCAGTACTTC.

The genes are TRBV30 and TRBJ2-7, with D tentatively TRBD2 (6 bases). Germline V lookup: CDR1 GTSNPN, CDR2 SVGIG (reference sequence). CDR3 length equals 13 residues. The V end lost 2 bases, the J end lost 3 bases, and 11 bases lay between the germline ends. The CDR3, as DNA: TGTGCCTGGAGTCCAGGGACTTTCTACGAGCAGTACTTC. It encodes CAWSPGTFYEQYF.

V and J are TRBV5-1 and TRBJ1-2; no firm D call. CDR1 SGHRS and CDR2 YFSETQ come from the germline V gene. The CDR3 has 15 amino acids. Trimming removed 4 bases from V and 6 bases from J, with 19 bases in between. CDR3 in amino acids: CASSLTNATLHGYTF. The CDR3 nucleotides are TGCGCCAGCAGCCTGACTAACGCGACACTGCATGGCTACACCTTC.

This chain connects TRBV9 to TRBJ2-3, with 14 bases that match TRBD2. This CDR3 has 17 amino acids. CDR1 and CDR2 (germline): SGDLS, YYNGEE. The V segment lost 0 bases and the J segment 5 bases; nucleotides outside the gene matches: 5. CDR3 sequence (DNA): TGTGCCAGCAGCGTAGCCCCCGGACTAGCGGGAGGAGATACGCAGTATTTT. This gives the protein CASSVAPGLAGGDTQYF.

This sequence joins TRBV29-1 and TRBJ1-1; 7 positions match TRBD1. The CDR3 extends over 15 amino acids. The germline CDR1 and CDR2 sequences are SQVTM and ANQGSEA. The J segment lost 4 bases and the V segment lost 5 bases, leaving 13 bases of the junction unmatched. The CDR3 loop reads CSVLQGSSVGTEAFF. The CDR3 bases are TGCAGCGTTTTACAGGGGAGTTCGGTGGGCACTGAAGCTTTCTTT.

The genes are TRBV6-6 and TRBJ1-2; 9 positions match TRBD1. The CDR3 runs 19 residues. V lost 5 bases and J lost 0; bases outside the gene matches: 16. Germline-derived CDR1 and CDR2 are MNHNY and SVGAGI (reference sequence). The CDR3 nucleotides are TGTGCCAGCAGTCCAAACCCGGACAGGGGACGGTTAGCTAACTATGGCTACACCTTC. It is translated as CASSPNPDRGRLANYGYTF.

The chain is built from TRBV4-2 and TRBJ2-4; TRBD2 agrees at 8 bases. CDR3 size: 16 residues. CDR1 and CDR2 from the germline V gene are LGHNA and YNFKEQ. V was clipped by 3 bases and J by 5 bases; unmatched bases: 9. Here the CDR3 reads CASSQLGQAGENIQYF. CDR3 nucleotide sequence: TGTGCCAGCAGCCAGTTAGGTCAAGCGGGGGAAAACATTCAGTACTTC.

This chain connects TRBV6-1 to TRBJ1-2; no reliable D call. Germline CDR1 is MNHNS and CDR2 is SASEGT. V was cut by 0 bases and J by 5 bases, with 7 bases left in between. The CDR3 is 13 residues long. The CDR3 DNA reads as TGTGCCAGCAGTGAAGCGAGAGAATATGGCTACACCTTC. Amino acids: CASSEAREYGYTF.

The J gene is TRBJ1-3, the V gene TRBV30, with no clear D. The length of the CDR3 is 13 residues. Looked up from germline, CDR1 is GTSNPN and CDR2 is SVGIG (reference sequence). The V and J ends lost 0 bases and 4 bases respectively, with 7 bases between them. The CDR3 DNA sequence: TGTGCCTGGAGTGTACTGTTCGGAAACACCATATATTTT. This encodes CAWSVLFGNTIYF.

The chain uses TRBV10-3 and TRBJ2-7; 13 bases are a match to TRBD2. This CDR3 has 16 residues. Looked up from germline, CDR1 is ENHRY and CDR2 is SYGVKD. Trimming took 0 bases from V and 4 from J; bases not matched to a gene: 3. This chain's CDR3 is CAISESTGLAGYEQYF. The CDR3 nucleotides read TGTGCCATCAGTGAGTCGACGGGACTAGCGGGATACGAGCAGTACTTC.

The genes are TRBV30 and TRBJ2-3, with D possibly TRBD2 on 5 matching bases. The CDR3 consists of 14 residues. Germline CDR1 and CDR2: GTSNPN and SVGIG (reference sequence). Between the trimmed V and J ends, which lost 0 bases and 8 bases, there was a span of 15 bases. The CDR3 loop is CAWSVRSVGGTQYF. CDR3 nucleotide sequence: TGTGCCTGGAGTGTAAGGTCGGTAGGAGGTACGCAGTATTTT.

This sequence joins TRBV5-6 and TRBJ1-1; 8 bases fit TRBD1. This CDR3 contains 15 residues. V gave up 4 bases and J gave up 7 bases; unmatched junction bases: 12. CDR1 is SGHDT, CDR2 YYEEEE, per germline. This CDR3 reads CASSRRRQGQNEAFF. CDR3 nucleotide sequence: TGTGCCAGCAGCCGGCGGAGACAGGGGCAAAATGAAGCTTTCTTT.

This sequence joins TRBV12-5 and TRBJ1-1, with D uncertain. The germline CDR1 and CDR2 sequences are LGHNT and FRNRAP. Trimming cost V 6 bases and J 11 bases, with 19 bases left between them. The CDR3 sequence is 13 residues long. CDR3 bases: TGTGCTAGTGGCTTAGGCGGGGTTTATGACGCTTTCTTT. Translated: CASGLGGVYDAFF.

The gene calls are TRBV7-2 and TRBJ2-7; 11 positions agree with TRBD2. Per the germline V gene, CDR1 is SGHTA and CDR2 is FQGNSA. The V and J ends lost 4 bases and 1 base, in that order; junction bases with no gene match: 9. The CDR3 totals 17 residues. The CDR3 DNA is TGTGCCAGCAGCTCCCCGGGACTAGCGGATCGATCCTACGAGCAGTACTTC. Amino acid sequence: CASSSPGLADRSYEQYF.

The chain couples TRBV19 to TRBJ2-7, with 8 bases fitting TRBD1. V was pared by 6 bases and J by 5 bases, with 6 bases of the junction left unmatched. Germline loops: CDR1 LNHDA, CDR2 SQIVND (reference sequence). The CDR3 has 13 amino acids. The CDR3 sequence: CASSRDRGDEQYF. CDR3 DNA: TGTGCCAGTAGCCGTGACAGGGGCGACGAGCAGTACTTC.

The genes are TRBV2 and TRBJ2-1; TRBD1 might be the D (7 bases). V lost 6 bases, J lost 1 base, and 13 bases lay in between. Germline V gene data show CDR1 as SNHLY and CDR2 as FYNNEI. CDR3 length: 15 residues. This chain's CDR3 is CASSPQGGSYNEQFF. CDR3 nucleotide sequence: TGTGCCAGCAGCCCGCAGGGGGGATCCTACAATGAGCAGTTCTTC. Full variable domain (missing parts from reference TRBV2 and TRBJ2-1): EPEVTQTPSHQVTQMGQEVILRCVPISNHLYFYWYRQILGQKVEFLVSFYNNEISEKSEIFDDQFSVERPDGSNFTLKIRSTKLEDSAMYFCASSPQGGSYNEQFFGPGTRLTVL.

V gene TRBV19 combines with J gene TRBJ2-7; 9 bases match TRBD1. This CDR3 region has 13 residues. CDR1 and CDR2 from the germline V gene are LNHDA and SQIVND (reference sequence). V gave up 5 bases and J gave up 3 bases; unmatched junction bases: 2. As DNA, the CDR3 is TGTGCCAGTAGTTCGACAGGGGGCTACGAGCAGTACTTC. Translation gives CASSSTGGYEQYF.

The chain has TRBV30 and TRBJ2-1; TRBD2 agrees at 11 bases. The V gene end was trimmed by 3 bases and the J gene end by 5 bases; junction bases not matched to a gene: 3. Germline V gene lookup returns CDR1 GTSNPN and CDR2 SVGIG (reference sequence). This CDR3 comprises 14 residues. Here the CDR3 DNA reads TGTGCCTGGAGGACTAGCGGGAACAACAATGAGCAGTTCTTC. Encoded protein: CAWRTSGNNNEQFF. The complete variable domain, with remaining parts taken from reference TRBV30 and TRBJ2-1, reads SQTIHQWPATLVQPVGSPLSLECTVEGTSNPNLYWYRQAAGRGLQLLFYSVGIGQISSEVPQNLSASRPQDRQFILSSKKLLLSDSGFYLCAWRTSGNNNEQFFGPGTRLTVL.

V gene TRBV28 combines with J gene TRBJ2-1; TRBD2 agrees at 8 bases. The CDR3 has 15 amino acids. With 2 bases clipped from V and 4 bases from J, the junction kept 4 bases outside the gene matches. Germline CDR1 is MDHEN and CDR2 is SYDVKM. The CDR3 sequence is CASSLITSGYNEQFF. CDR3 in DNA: TGTGCCAGCAGTTTAATTACTAGCGGTTACAATGAGCAGTTCTTC.